The rows below give T cell receptor beta chains drawn from one sample of a study of T cells in Graves' hyperthyroidism and ophthalmopathy. Using its own MiXCR run on the multiplex PCR reads, TCRdb lists one record per CDR3 protein. The sample carries 530,000 or so distinct CDR3 sequences, more than 45% recorded once. The sequencing sample was made of peripheral blood or thyroid tissue (not recorded which). These receptors came from a woman younger than 30 with Graves' hyperthyroidism. The CDR3 runs from the conserved cysteine through the conserved F or W. Fields, in order: V gene, clone size, D gene, J gene, CDR3 DNA, CDR3 protein. D genes are given only for firm matches. Rows may omit the clone size; those that give it use once, few, many or a size class.

V: TRBV11-2
size: NA
D: NA
J: TRBJ2-7
DNA: TGTGCCAGCAGAAAAATAGGCGGGATGGCCTACGAGCAGTACTTC
CDR3: CASRKIGGMAYEQYF

V: TRBV7-3
size: NA
D: NA
J: TRBJ2-3
DNA: TGTGCCAGCAGCTTAAATGGCTATGGACCCACAGATACGCAGTATTTT
CDR3: CASSLNGYGPTDTQYF

V: TRBV15
size: NA
D: NA
J: TRBJ2-6
DNA: TGTGCCACCAGCAGAGATGGATCACAGGGGGCCAACGTCCTGACTTTC
CDR3: CATSRDGSQGANVLTF

V: TRBV24-1
size: NA
D: TRBD2
J: TRBJ2-2
DNA: TGTGCCACCAGTGGAGGTAGCGGGGTCACCGGGGAGCTGTTTTTT
CDR3: CATSGGSGVTGELFF

V: TRBV20-1
size: NA
D: NA
J: TRBJ2-5
DNA: TGCAGTGCTCCCGCAGGGCGGGTGGGGGAGACCCAGTACTTC
CDR3: CSAPAGRVGETQYF

V: TRBV24-1
size: few
D: NA
J: TRBJ2-1
DNA: TGTGCCACCAGTGAACCTTCCTACAATGAGCAGTTCTTC
CDR3: CATSEPSYNEQFF

V: TRBV6-6
size: many
D: TRBD2
J: TRBJ2-5
DNA: TGTGCCAGCAGTCCACCCGGTCTTCCTAGCGGGGAGACCCAGTACTTC
CDR3: CASSPPGLPSGETQYF

V: TRBV2
size: many
D: NA
J: TRBJ2-5
DNA: TGTGCCAGCAGCCACGCGGAAGGGGAGACCCAGTACTTC
CDR3: CASSHAEGETQYF

V: TRBV6-1
size: few
D: TRBD1
J: TRBJ1-1
DNA: TGTGCCAGCATATTTTCGGGACAGGGGAACACTGAAGCTTTCTTT
CDR3: CASIFSGQGNTEAFF

V: TRBV12-3/TRBV12-4
size: NA
D: NA
J: TRBJ1-4
DNA: TGTGCCAGCAGTTTAGACGGGCTTAATGAAAAACTGTTTTTT
CDR3: CASSLDGLNEKLFF

V: TRBV15
size: NA
D: NA
J: TRBJ2-5
DNA: TGTGCCACCAGCAGGGAGCTGGGACGGCTGAATCAGCCCCAGTACTTC
CDR3: CATSRELGRLNQPQYF

V: TRBV5-1
size: many
D: NA
J: TRBJ1-6
DNA: TGCGCCAGCAGCTTTGACAGTCCCTTAAATTCACCCCTCCACTTT
CDR3: CASSFDSPLNSPLHF